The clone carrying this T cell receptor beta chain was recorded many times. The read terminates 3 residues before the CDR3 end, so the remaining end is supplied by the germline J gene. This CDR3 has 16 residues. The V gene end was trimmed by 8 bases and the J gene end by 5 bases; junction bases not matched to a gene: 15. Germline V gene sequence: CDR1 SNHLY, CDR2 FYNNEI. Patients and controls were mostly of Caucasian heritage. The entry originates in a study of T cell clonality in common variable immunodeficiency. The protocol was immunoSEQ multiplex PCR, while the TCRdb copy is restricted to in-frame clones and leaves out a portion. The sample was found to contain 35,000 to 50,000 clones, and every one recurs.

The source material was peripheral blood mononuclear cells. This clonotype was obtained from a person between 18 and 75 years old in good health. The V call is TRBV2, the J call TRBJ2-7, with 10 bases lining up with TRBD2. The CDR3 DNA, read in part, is TGTGCCAGCGCCGCAGGGTTAGCGGGAGGTTTGAACGAG. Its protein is CASAAGLAGGLNE. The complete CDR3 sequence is CASAAGLAGGLNEQYF.